This T cell receptor (beta chain) was captured in a study of early T cells in non-severe SARS-CoV-2 infection. Via MiXCR, TCRdb re-called the 5' RACE reads, giving one row per CDR3 protein. The sample contains under 75,000 distinct CDR3 sequences, approximately 13% of which appear only once. Trimming took off 3 bases at V and 2 bases at J, with 9 bases between the two ends. The V gene's germline CDR1 is SGHRS and CDR2 YFSETQ. CDR3 length: 13 residues. The chain uses TRBV5-1 and TRBJ2-7; no firm D call. Sequenced material: whole blood. The sequence derives from an adult who was a healthcare worker with PCR-confirmed SARS-CoV-2 infection or an uninfected control (not recorded which). The CDR3 loop reads CASSWQATYEQYF. Written as DNA, the CDR3 is TGCGCCAGCAGCTGGCAGGCCACCTACGAGCAGTACTTC.